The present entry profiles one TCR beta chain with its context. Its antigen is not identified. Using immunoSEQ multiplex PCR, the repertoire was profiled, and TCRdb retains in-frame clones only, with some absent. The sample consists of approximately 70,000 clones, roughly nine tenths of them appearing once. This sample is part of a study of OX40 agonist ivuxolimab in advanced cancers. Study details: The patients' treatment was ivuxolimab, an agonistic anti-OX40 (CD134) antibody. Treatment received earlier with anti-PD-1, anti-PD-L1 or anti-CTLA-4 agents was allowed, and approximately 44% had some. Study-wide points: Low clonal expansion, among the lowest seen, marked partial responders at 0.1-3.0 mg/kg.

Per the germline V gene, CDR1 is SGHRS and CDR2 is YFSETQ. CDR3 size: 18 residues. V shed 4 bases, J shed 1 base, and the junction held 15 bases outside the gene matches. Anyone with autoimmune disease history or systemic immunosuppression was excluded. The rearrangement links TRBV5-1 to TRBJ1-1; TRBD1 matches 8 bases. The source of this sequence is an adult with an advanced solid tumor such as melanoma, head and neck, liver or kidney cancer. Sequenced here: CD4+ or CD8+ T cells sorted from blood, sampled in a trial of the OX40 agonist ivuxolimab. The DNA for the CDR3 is TGCGCCAGCAGCCGCCAGGGACAGGAGGCCCTCTCGAACACTGAAGCTTTCTTT. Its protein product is CASSRQGQEALSNTEAFF.